This entry lists 32 T cell receptor beta chains sequenced from one sample in a study of blood T cell repertoires in COVID-19. The protocol was immunoSEQ multiplex PCR, while the TCRdb copy is restricted to in-frame clones and leaves out a portion. Found here are 45,000 to 50,000 clones, 65% to 85% of them singletons; the top ten hold 8.2%. The sequencing sample was made of peripheral blood. The source of these receptors is a man aged 80 or over in a cohort sampled during active COVID-19.

V gene TRBV6-5 combines with J gene TRBJ1-4; D perhaps matches TRBD1 (5 bases). The germline V and J ends were trimmed by 6 bases and 6 bases, with 14 bases remaining between them. CDR3 length: 14 amino acids. The germline V gene has CDR1 MNHEY and CDR2 SVGAGI. Written as DNA, the CDR3 is TGTGCCAGCAGATGGGGCGGGGCTGATGAAAAACTGTTTTTT. Its protein is CASRWGGADEKLFF.

CDR3: CAITKTSGNLNEQFF. In DNA, the CDR3 is TGTGCCATCACCAAGACTAGCGGGAATTTAAATGAGCAGTTCTTC. V usage is TRBV10-3 and J usage is TRBJ2-1, with TRBD2 matching 11 bases. Germline V lookup: CDR1 ENHRY, CDR2 SYGVKD. Trimming cost V 7 bases and J 7 bases; bases outside gene matches: 9. This CDR3 comprises 15 residues.

The chain recombines TRBV19 with TRBJ1-5; D is ambiguous. Germline CDR1 and CDR2: LNHDA and SQIVND (reference sequence). V was pared by 7 bases and J by 7 bases, with 14 bases between. The CDR3 consists of 13 residues. In DNA, the CDR3 is TGTGCCAGTATGGTGGCCCCCAGGCAGCCCCAGCATTTT. As protein: CASMVAPRQPQHF.

The CDR3 here is CASSPGGRYEQYF. CDR3 nucleotide sequence: TGCGCCAGCAGCCCCGGGGGGAGATACGAGCAGTACTTC. This rearrangement joins TRBV5-1 to TRBJ2-7, with 7 bases aligning to TRBD2. There are 13 residues in the CDR3. Per germline, CDR1 SGHRS and CDR2 YFSETQ. The ends lost 4 bases at V and 4 bases at J; junction bases unmatched: 5.

The genes are TRBV5-1 and TRBJ1-2; tentatively, D is TRBD1 (6 bases). The germline gives CDR1 SGHRS, CDR2 YFSETQ. The CDR3 is 14 amino acids. V gave up 1 base and J gave up 4 bases, with 11 bases separating them. The CDR3, as DNA: TGCGCCAGCAGCTTGTCTACAGGGCTCTATGGCTACACCTTC. Translating gives CASSLSTGLYGYTF.

This chain uses TRBV7-2 with TRBJ2-7, with D maybe TRBD1 (6 bases). The CDR3 contains 14 residues. In germline, CDR1 is SGHTA, CDR2 FQGNSA. With 6 bases removed from V and 2 bases from J, the gap between germline ends came to 14 bases. This CDR3 is CASRNRQGTYEQYF. Here the CDR3 DNA reads TGTGCCAGCAGAAATCGGCAGGGGACCTACGAGCAGTACTTC.

The chain combines TRBV9 with TRBJ2-2; D gene uncertain. Germline-derived CDR1 and CDR2 are SGDLS and YYNGEE. V lost 0 bases and J 4 bases, leaving 13 bases between the germline ends. The CDR3 runs 16 residues. Here the CDR3 DNA reads TGTGCCAGCAGCGTAGGTCCAGCAGGCCCCACCGGGGAGCTGTTTTTT. Protein product: CASSVGPAGPTGELFF.

The chain uses TRBV5-1 and TRBJ2-2; tentative D call: TRBD1 (5 bases). V lost 2 bases to trimming and J lost 5 bases, with 10 bases between them. CDR3 size: 14 residues. Germline CDR1 reads SGHRS; CDR2 reads YFSETQ. CDR3 sequence: CASSFGHETGELFF. The CDR3 bases are TGCGCCAGCAGCTTTGGACACGAGACCGGGGAGCTGTTTTTT.

The V gene is TRBV2, the J gene TRBJ2-3; possible D gene TRBD2, 5 bases. This CDR3 comprises 14 residues. Trimming removed 9 bases from V and 4 bases from J, with 17 bases in between. Germline CDR1 SNHLY, CDR2 FYNNEI. CDR3 in amino acids: CASDMEEGADTQYF. The CDR3 region has the DNA TGTGCCAGTGATATGGAGGAAGGTGCAGATACGCAGTATTTT.

V and J are TRBV7-9 and TRBJ2-3; 9 bases align to TRBD1. Per germline, CDR1 SEHNR and CDR2 FQNEAQ (reference sequence). The trim removed 3 bases at V and 4 bases at J, leaving 5 bases unmatched. The CDR3 runs 15 residues. The CDR3 here is CASSFQDRGPDTQYF. In DNA form, the CDR3 reads TGTGCCAGCAGCTTTCAGGACAGGGGACCAGATACGCAGTATTTT.

The chain uses TRBV6-5 and TRBJ2-7; 9 bases are a match to TRBD1. The CDR3 consists of 16 residues. J was trimmed by 4 bases and V by 2 bases; bases with no gene match: 9. Germline-derived CDR1 and CDR2 are MNHEY and SVGAGI. CDR3 sequence: CASSYALPGQGYEQYF. CDR3 DNA: TGTGCCAGCAGTTACGCACTCCCGGGACAGGGTTACGAGCAGTACTTC.

The chain combines TRBV28 with TRBJ1-2; D may be TRBD1 (6 bases). Looked up from germline, CDR1 is MDHEN and CDR2 is SYDVKM. V lost 2 bases, J lost 0 bases, and 13 bases lay in between. This CDR3 comprises 16 residues. The CDR3 nucleotides read TGTGCCAGCAGTTTACCCCCAGGGGTAGCTAACTATGGCTACACCTTC. It yields the protein CASSLPPGVANYGYTF.

This chain links TRBV7-2 with TRBJ1-1; 11 bases match TRBD1. This CDR3 spans 16 amino acids. With 2 bases clipped from V and 5 bases from J, the junction kept 7 bases outside the gene matches. Germline V lookup: CDR1 SGHTA, CDR2 FQGNSA. DNA of the CDR3: TGTGCCAGCAGCTTACGACGGACAGGGGGCCGAACTGAAGCTTTCTTT. This translates into CASSLRRTGGRTEAFF.

The chain employs TRBV28 and TRBJ1-1, with 10 bases lining up with TRBD1. V trimming: 8 bases; J trimming: 7 bases; junction bases outside the gene matches: 16. The CDR3 is 16 residues long. Germline loops: CDR1 MDHEN, CDR2 SYDVKM. The DNA of the CDR3 is TGTGCCAGCGGGGGGACAGGGGCGAATGATATTGATGAAGCTTTCTTT. It codes for CASGGTGANDIDEAFF.

V is TRBV5-6 and J is TRBJ2-4; 11 bases are shared with TRBD1. This CDR3 is built from 19 residues. Germline lookup yields CDR1 SGHDT and CDR2 YYEEEE. V gave up 1 base and J gave up 9 bases; unmatched junction bases: 18. As DNA, the CDR3 is TGTGCCAGCAGCTTGTTTATGAACAACCGGGACAGGGGGTCGGGCATTCAGTACTTC. Its translation is CASSLFMNNRDRGSGIQYF.

J is TRBJ2-5 and V is TRBV11-1; D possibly corresponds to TRBD1 (6 bases). V was pared by 3 bases and J by 6 bases, with 20 bases between. The CDR3 has 16 residues. The germline gives CDR1 SGHAT, CDR2 FQDESV (reference sequence). The CDR3 protein is CASSFHLDRFEKTQYF. The CDR3, as DNA: TGTGCCAGCAGCTTCCACCTCGACAGGTTTGAAAAGACCCAGTACTTC.

This clone showed up just a few times. This chain joins TRBV7-2 and TRBJ2-7, with 8 bases lining up with TRBD1. Germline V lookup: CDR1 SGHTA, CDR2 FQGNSA. The CDR3 consists of 14 residues. J lost 3 bases, V lost 0 bases, and 1 base had no gene match. The CDR3 nucleotides are TGTGCCAGCAGCTTAGCGACAGGGGACTACGAGCAGTACTTC. Translation: CASSLATGDYEQYF.

V usage is TRBV5-6 and J usage is TRBJ2-7, with 9 bases identical to TRBD2. The CDR3 runs 15 residues. The V gene's germline CDR1 is SGHDT and CDR2 YYEEEE. Trimming took 2 bases from V and 2 from J; bases not matched to a gene: 5. The CDR3 bases are TGTGCCAGCAGCTTTGGCGGGAGGGGTACCTACGAGCAGTACTTC. It is translated as CASSFGGRGTYEQYF.

V is TRBV25-1 and J is TRBJ1-2, with a weak D call TRBD1 (5 bases). Germline CDR1 and CDR2: MGHDK and SYGVNS. The V and J ends lost 4 bases and 3 bases respectively, with 9 bases between them. There are 13 residues in the CDR3. As DNA, the CDR3 is TGTGCCAGCAGTGGGGGACTCTACTATGGCTACACCTTC. Its translation is CASSGGLYYGYTF.

The V call is TRBV10-3, the J call TRBJ2-1; 11 bases are a match to TRBD2. Germline V gene lookup returns CDR1 ENHRY and CDR2 SYGVKD. With V trimmed by 6 bases and J by 8 bases, 9 bases remained unmatched. The CDR3 totals 15 residues. The CDR3 is CAIRAVAGGPHEQFF. In DNA, the CDR3 is TGTGCCATCAGAGCGGTAGCGGGAGGGCCCCATGAGCAGTTCTTC.

The J gene is TRBJ1-1, the V gene TRBV18; no clear D. V gave up 8 bases and J gave up 2 bases, with 12 bases separating them. Germline CDR1 and CDR2: KGHSH and LQKENI. The CDR3 has 13 residues. The CDR3 reads CASRLGINTEAFF. The CDR3 region has the DNA TGTGCCAGCCGACTCGGGATAAACACTGAAGCTTTCTTT.

The V and J genes are TRBV19 and TRBJ2-3, with TRBD2 as a possible D gene (6 bases). Germline V gene data show CDR1 as LNHDA and CDR2 as SQIVND (reference sequence). Trimming shortened V by 6 bases and J by 4 bases, and 14 bases separated the two germline ends. The CDR3 length is 14 residues. In nucleotides, the CDR3 is TGTGCCAGTAGAGCTAGGGGAGGAGCAGATACGCAGTATTTT. It translates to CASRARGGADTQYF.

V usage is TRBV5-1 and J usage is TRBJ2-3; possible D gene TRBD2, 5 bases. The V end was cut by 2 bases, the J end by 4 bases, with 11 bases between. Germline V lookup: CDR1 SGHRS, CDR2 YFSETQ. This CDR3 has 14 amino acids. This chain's CDR3 is CASSLVSVADTQYF. In DNA form, the CDR3 reads TGCGCCAGCAGCTTAGTTAGCGTGGCAGATACGCAGTATTTT.

This clone was detected a few times. The rearrangement joins TRBV5-1 to TRBJ1-2; D gene uncertain. The germline gives CDR1 SGHRS, CDR2 YFSETQ. Trimming took off 3 bases at V and 8 bases at J, with 14 bases between the two ends. CDR3 length: 13 residues. The CDR3 DNA is TGCGCCAGCAGCTGGCGAGGGTTGGAGGGCTACACCTTC. This codes for CASSWRGLEGYTF.

V gene TRBV5-4 combines with J gene TRBJ2-3; D may be TRBD2 (5 bases). The CDR3 has 14 amino acids. V was trimmed by 2 bases and J by 4 bases, leaving 11 bases between them. Germline values: CDR1 SGHNT, CDR2 YYREEE (reference sequence). DNA of the CDR3: TGTGCCAGCAGCTTTATAGGGAGTTCAGATACGCAGTATTTT. Its protein is CASSFIGSSDTQYF.

The V and J genes are TRBV18 and TRBJ1-2; 7 positions match TRBD1. CDR1 KGHSH and CDR2 LQKENI come from the germline V gene. The CDR3 consists of 14 residues. V lost 3 bases and J lost 8; bases outside the gene matches: 9. The CDR3 region has the DNA TGTGCCAGCTCACCCTTTACAGGGGCTCAAGGCTACACCTTC. Translating it yields CASSPFTGAQGYTF.

The chain couples TRBV5-1 to TRBJ1-4; 7 bases are a match to TRBD1. CDR1 is SGHRS and CDR2 is YFSETQ in the germline V gene. CDR3 length: 14 amino acids. Losses at the gene ends were 3 bases for V and 11 bases for J; bases not matched to a gene: 10. For the CDR3, the DNA is TGCGCCAGCAGCTCGGGGACAGCTACACACAAACTGTTTTTT. Amino acids: CASSSGTATHKLFF.

This clone was picked up a small number of times. The chain joins TRBV4-2 to TRBJ2-7, with 10 bases aligning to TRBD1. J was trimmed by 5 bases and V by 1 base; bases with no gene match: 5. CDR3 length: 15 residues. Per the germline V gene, CDR1 is LGHNA and CDR2 is YNFKEQ. The CDR3 spells CASSQGDRGRDEQYF. CDR3 sequence (DNA): TGTGCCAGCAGCCAAGGTGACAGGGGGCGCGACGAGCAGTACTTC.

This chain connects TRBV10-3 to TRBJ2-7, with 9 bases matching TRBD2. In germline, CDR1 is ENHRY, CDR2 SYGVKD. The CDR3 is 13 residues long. Trimming at V came to 9 bases and at J to 0 bases, leaving 3 bases not matched to a gene. For the CDR3, the DNA is TGTGCCATAGCGGGAGGCCTCTCCTACGAGCAGTACTTC. Amino acids: CAIAGGLSYEQYF.

This chain uses TRBV19 with TRBJ2-5, with 7 bases identical to TRBD1. Germline values: CDR1 LNHDA, CDR2 SQIVND (reference sequence). Germline trimming cut 2 bases from V and 5 bases from J; bases unmatched to any gene: 5. The CDR3 runs 14 residues. CDR3 sequence reads: CASSIRGLRETQYF. In nucleotides, the CDR3 is TGTGCCAGTAGTATAAGGGGGCTGAGGGAGACCCAGTACTTC.

The chain joins TRBV19 to TRBJ2-7; unclear D gene. Germline V gene lookup returns CDR1 LNHDA and CDR2 SQIVND (reference sequence). The germline V and J ends were trimmed by 5 bases and 4 bases, with 12 bases remaining between them. The length of the CDR3 is 13 residues. The CDR3 DNA reads as TGTGCCAGTAGTCGCTCACCTCAGTACGAGCAGTACTTC. Translating gives CASSRSPQYEQYF.

The chain is built from TRBV27 and TRBJ2-5, with TRBD1 as a possible D gene (8 bases). Germline V CDR1 and CDR2: MNHEY, SMNVEV (reference sequence). V was pared by 7 bases and J by 5 bases, with 23 bases between. The length of the CDR3 is 16 residues. The chain's CDR3 is CASMAINRGREETQYF. The CDR3 DNA follows: TGTGCCAGCATGGCCATAAACAGGGGGAGGGAGGAGACCCAGTACTTC.